This TCR beta chain originates from a study of blood T cell repertoires in COVID-19. As for the study in general: Samples representing acute and convalescent COVID-19 were sourced from the United States, Italy and Spain.

The sample holds one count of this clone. In the authors' workflow: Amplification of reference gene primers was used by the study to estimate nucleated cell counts. The data were produced by immunoSEQ multiplex PCR, yet TCRdb's version contains in-frame clones alone and is incomplete. The V and J calls and clone size are taken from that table; D and trimming were inferred from the DNA. The sample gives approximately 82,000 clones, around four fifths of which show up once; around 11% is in the top ten. This CDR3 region has 15 residues. V was cut by 4 bases and J by 7 bases, with 18 bases left in between. Germline values: CDR1 SGHNT, CDR2 YYREEE (reference sequence).

The clonotype originates from a woman in her 70s with active or convalescent COVID-19. The sequencing input was peripheral blood. This sequence joins TRBV5-4 and TRBJ2-1, with D possibly being TRBD2 (7 bases). In DNA form, the CDR3 reads TGTGCCAGCAGCCCTAAGAGGGGGGGCTTTAATGAGCAGTTCTTC. Its translation: CASSPKRGGFNEQFF.